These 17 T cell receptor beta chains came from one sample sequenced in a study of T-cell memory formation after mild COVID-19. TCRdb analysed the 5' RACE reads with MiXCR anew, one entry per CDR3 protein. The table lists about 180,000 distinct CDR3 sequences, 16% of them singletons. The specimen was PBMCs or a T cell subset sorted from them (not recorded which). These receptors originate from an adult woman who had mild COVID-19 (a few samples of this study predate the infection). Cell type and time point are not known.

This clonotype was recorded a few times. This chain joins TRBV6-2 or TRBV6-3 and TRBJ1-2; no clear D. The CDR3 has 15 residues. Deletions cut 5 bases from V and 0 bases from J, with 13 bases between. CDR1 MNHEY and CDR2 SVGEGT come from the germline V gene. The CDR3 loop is CASSSGAVANYGYTF. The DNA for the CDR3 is TGTGCCAGCAGTAGCGGCGCCGTCGCTAACTATGGCTACACCTTC.

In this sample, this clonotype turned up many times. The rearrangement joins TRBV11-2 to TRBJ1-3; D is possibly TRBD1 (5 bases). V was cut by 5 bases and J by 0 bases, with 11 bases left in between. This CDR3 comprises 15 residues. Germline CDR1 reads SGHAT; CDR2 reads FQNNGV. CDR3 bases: TGTGCCAGCAGCGGCCAGGGCCTCTCTGGAAACACCATATATTTT. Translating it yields CASSGQGLSGNTIYF.

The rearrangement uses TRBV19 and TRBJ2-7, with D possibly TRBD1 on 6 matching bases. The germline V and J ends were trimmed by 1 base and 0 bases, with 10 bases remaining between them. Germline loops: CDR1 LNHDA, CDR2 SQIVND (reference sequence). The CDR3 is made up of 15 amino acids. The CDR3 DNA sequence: TGTGCCAGTAGTATAGGAGGACAGAGCTCCTACGAGCAGTACTTC. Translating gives CASSIGGQSSYEQYF.

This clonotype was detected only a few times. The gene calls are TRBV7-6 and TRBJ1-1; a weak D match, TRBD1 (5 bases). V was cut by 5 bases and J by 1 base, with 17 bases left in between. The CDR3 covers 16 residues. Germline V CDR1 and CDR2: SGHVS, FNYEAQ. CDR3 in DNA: TGTGCCAGCAGCCAGCGGGGGGGGAAGGGGAACACTGAAGCTTTCTTT. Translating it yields CASSQRGGKGNTEAFF. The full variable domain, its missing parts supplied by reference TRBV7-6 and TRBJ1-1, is GAGVSQSPRYKVTKRGQDVALRCDPISGHVSLYWYRQALGQGPEFLTYFNYEAQQDKSGLPNDRFSAERPEGSISTLTIQRTEQRDSAMYRCASSQRGGKGNTEAFFGQGTRLTVV.

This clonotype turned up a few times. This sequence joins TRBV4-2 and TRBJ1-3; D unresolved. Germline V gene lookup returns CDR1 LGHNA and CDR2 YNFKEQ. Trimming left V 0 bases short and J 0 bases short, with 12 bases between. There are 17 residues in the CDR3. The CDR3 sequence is CASSQDLEHSSGNTIYF. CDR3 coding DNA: TGTGCCAGCAGCCAAGATTTAGAGCACAGCTCTGGAAACACCATATATTTT.

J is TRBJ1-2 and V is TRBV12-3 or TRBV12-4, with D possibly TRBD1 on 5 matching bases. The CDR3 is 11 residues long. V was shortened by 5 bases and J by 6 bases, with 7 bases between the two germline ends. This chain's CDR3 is CASSQGDGYTF. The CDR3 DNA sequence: TGTGCCAGCAGTCAGGGTGATGGCTACACCTTC.

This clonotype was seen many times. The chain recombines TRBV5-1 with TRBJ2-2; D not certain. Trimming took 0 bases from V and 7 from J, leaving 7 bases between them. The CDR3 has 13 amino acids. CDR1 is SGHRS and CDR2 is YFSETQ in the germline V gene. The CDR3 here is CASSLDDIGELFF. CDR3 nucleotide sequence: TGCGCCAGCAGCTTGGATGATATCGGGGAGCTGTTTTTT.

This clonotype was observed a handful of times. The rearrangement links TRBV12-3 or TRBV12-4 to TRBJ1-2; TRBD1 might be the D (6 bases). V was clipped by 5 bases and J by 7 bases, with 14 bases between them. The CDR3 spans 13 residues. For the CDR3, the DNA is TGTGCCAGCAGTCCACAGGGAACCTCTGGCTACACCTTC. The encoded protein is CASSPQGTSGYTF.

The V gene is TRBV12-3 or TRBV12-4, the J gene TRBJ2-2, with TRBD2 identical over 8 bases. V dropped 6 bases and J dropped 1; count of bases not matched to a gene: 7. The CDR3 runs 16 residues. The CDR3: CASRSSGGQNTGELFF. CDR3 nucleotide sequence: TGTGCCAGCAGGTCCAGCGGGGGTCAGAACACCGGGGAGCTGTTTTTT.

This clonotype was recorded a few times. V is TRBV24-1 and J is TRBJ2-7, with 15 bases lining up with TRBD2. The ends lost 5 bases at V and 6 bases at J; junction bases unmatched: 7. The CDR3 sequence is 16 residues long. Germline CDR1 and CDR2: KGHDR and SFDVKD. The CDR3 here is CATSGGLAGGGGEQYF. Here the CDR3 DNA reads TGTGCCACCAGTGGGGGACTAGCGGGAGGAGGAGGCGAGCAGTACTTC.

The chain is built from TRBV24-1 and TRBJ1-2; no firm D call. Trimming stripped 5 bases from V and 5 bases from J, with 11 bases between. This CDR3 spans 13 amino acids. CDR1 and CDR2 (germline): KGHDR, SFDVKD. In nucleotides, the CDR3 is TGTGCCACCAGTGCCCGGAGGAGTTATGGCTACACCTTC. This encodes CATSARRSYGYTF.

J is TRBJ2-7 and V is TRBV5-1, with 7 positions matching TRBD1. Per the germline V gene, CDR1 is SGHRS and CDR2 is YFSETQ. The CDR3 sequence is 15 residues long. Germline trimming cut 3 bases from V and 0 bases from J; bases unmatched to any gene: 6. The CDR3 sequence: CASSWGTVDSYEQYF. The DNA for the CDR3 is TGCGCCAGCAGCTGGGGGACAGTTGACTCCTACGAGCAGTACTTC. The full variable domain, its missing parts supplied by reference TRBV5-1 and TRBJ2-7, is KAGVTQTPRYLIKTRGQQVTLSCSPISGHRSVSWYQQTPGQGLQFLFEYFSETQRNKGNFPGRFSGRQFSNSRSEMNVSTLELGDSALYLCASSWGTVDSYEQYFGPGTRLTVT.

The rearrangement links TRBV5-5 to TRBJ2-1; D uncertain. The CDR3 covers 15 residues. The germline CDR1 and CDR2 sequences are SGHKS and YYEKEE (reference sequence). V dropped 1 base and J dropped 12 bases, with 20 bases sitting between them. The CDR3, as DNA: TGTGCCAGCAGCTTGTCTCTTCCCCCTCAATCGTGGCAGTTCTTC. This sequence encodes CASSLSLPPQSWQFF.

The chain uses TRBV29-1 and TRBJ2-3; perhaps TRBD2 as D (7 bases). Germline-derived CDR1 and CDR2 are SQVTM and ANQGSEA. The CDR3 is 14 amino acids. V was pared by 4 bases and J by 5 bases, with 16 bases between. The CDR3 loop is CSVVTRGARDTQYF. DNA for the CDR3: TGCAGCGTTGTCACCCGGGGGGCTAGAGATACGCAGTATTTT.

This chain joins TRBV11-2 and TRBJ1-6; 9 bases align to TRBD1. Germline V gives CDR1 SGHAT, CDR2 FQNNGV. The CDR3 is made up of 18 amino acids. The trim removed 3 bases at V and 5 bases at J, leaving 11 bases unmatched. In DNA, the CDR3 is TGTGCCAGCAGCTTTGCTCCCGGGACAGGGTCGAATAATTCACCCCTCCACTTT. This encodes CASSFAPGTGSNNSPLHF. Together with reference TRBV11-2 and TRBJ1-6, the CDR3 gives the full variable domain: EAGVAQSPRYKIIEKRQSVAFWCNPISGHATLYWYQQILGQGPKLLIQFQNNGVVDDSQLPKDRFSAERLKGVDSTLKIQPAKLEDSAVYLCASSFAPGTGSNNSPLHFGNGTRLTVT.

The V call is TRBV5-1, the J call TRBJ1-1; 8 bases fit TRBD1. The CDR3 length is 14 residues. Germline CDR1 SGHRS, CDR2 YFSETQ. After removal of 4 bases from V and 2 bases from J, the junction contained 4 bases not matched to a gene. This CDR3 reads CASSMGTGNTEAFF. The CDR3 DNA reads TGCGCCAGCAGCATGGGGACAGGAAACACTGAAGCTTTCTTT.

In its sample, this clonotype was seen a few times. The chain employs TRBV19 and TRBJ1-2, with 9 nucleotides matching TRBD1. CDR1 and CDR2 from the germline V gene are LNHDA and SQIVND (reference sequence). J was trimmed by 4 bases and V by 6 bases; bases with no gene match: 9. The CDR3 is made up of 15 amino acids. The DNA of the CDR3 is TGTGCCAGTAGACCGGGACAGGGATGGCCCTATGGCTACACCTTC. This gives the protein CASRPGQGWPYGYTF. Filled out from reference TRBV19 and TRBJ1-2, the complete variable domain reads DGGITQSPKYLFRKEGQNVTLSCEQNLNHDAMYWYRQDPGQGLRLIYYSQIVNDFQKGDIAEGYSVSREKKESFPLTVTSAQKNPTAFYLCASRPGQGWPYGYTFGSGTRLTVV.